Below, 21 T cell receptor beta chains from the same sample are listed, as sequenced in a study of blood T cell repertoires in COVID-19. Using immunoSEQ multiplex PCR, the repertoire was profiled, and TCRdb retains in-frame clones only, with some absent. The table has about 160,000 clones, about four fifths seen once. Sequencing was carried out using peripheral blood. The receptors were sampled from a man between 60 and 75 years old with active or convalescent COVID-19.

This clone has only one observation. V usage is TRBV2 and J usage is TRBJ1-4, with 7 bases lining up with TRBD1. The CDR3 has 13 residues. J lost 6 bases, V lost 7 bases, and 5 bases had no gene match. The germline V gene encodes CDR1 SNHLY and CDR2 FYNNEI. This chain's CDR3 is CASTWQGDEKLFF. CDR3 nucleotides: TGTGCCAGCACGTGGCAGGGGGATGAAAAACTGTTTTTT.

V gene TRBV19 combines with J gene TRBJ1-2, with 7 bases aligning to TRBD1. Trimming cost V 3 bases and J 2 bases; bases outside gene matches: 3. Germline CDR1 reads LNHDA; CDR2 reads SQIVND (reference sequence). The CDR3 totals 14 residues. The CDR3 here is CASSIAQGNYGYTF. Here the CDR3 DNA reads TGTGCCAGTAGTATCGCACAGGGGAACTATGGCTACACCTTC.

In nucleotides, the CDR3 is TGCAGTGCTCCCGGACAGGGTCGTCGGTACTTC. Protein sequence: CSAPGQGRRYF. The J gene is TRBJ2-7, the V gene TRBV20-1, with 8 nucleotides matching TRBD1. CDR3 size: 11 residues. CDR1 and CDR2 (germline): DFQATT, SNEGSKA (reference sequence). The V segment lost 5 bases and the J segment 12 bases; nucleotides outside the gene matches: 9.

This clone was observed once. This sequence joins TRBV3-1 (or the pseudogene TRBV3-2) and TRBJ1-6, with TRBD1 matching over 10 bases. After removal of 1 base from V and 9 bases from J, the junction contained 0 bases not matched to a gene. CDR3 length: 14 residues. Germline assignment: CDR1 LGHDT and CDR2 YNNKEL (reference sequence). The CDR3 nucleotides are TGTGCCAGCAGCCAAGGGGACAGGGGTTCACCCCTCCACTTT. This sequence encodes CASSQGDRGSPLHF.

The CDR3 DNA is TGTGCCAGCAGCTCCCAGGGGGCTGGGGAGACCCAGTACTTC. Protein: CASSSQGAGETQYF. The chain joins TRBV11-3 to TRBJ2-5; the match to TRBD1 covers 8 bases. V shed 4 bases, J shed 5 bases, and the junction held 6 bases outside the gene matches. From germline, CDR1 is SGHNT and CDR2 YENEEA. The length of the CDR3 is 14 residues.

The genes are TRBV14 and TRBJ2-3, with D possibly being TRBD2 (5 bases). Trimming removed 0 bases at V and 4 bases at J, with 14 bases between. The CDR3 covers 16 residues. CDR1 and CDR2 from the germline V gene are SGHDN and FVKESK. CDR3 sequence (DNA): TGTGCCAGCAGCCAAGATGTGACTACCGTCCCAGATACGCAGTATTTT. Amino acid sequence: CASSQDVTTVPDTQYF.

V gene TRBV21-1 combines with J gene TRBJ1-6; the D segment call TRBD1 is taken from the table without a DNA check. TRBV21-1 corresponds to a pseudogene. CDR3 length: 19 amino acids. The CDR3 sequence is CASSLVPGLTSAANSPLHF. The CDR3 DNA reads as TGTGCCAGCAGCTTAGTCCCAGGGCTCACGTCCGCGGCTAATTCACCCCTCCACTTT.

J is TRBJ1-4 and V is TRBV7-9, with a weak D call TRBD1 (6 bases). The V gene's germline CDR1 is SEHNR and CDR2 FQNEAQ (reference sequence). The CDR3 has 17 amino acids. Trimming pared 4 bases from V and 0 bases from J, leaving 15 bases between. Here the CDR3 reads CASSWQGSRATNEKLFF. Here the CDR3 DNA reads TGTGCCAGCAGCTGGCAGGGGAGTAGGGCAACTAATGAAAAACTGTTTTTT.

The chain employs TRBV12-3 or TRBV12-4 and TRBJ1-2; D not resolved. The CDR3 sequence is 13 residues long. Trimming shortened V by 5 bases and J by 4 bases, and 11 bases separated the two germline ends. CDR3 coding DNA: TGTGCCAGCAGTCTTAGTAGCTCCTATGGCTACACCTTC. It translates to CASSLSSSYGYTF.

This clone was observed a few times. For the CDR3, the DNA is TGTGCCAGCAGTGAGACAGGGGGCCAAGAGACCCAGTACTTC. This gives the protein CASSETGGQETQYF. The rearrangement joins TRBV6-4 to TRBJ2-5; 9 bases match TRBD1. The CDR3 is 14 residues long. Germline V gives CDR1 MRHNA, CDR2 SNTAGT. The trim removed 3 bases at V and 1 base at J, leaving 0 bases unmatched.

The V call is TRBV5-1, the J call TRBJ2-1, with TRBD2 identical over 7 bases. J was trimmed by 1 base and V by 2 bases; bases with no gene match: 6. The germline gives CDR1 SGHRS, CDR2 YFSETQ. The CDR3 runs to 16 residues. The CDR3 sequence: CASSFLSGRSYNEQFF. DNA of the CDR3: TGCGCCAGCAGCTTCCTTAGCGGGCGGTCCTACAATGAGCAGTTCTTC. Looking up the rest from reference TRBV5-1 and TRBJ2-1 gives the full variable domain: KAGVTQTPRYLIKTRGQQVTLSCSPISGHRSVSWYQQTPGQGLQFLFEYFSETQRNKGNFPGRFSGRQFSNSRSEMNVSTLELGDSALYLCASSFLSGRSYNEQFFGPGTRLTVL.

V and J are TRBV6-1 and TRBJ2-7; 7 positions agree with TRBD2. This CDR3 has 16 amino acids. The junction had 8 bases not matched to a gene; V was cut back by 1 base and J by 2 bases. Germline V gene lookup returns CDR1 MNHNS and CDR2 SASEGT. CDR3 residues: CASSEGNRDYTYEQYF. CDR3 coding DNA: TGTGCCAGCAGTGAAGGTAATAGGGACTATACCTACGAGCAGTACTTC.

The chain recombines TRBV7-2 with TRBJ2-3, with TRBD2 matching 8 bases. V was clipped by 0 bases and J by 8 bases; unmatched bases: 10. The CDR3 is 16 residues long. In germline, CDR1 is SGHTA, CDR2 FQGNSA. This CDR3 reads CASSLAGTSGTSTQYF. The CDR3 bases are TGTGCCAGCAGCTTAGCGGGGACTAGTGGGACGAGTACGCAGTATTTT.

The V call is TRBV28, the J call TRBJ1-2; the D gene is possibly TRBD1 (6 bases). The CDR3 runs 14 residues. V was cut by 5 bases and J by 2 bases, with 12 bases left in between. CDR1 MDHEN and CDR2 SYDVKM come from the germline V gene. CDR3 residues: CASSEEQGNYGYTF. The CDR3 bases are TGTGCCAGCAGTGAGGAACAGGGAAACTATGGCTACACCTTC.

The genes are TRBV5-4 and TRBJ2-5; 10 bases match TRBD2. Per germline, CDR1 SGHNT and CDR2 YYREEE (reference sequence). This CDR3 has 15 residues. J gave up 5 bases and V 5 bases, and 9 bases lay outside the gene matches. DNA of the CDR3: TGTGCCAGCAGAGATAGCGGGGGGTTAATGGAGACCCAGTACTTC. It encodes CASRDSGGLMETQYF. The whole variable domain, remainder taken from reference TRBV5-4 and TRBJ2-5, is ETGVTQSPTHLIKTRGQQVTLRCSSQSGHNTVSWYQQALGQGPQFIFQYYREEENGRGNFPPRFSGLQFPNYSSELNVNALELDDSALYLCASRDSGGLMETQYFGPGTRLLVL.

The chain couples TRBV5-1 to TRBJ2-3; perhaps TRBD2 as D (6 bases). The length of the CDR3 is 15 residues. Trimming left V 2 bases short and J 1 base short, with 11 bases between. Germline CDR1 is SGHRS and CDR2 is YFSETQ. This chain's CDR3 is CASSLGDSRTDTQYF. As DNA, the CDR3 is TGCGCCAGCAGCTTAGGGGACTCTCGCACAGATACGCAGTATTTT.

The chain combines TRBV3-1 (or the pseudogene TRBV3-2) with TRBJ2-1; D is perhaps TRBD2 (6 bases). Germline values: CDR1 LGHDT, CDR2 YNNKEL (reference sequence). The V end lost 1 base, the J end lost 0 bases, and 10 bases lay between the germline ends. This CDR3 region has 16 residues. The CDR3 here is CASSQVRGSSYNEQFF. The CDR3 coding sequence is TGTGCCAGCAGCCAAGTTCGGGGGAGCTCCTACAATGAGCAGTTCTTC.

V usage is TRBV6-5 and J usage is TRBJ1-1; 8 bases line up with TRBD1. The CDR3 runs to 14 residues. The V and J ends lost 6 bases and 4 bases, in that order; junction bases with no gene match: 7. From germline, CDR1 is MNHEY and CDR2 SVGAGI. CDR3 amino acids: CASSSGQGPTEAFF. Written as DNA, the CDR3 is TGTGCCAGCAGCAGCGGACAGGGCCCCACTGAAGCTTTCTTT.

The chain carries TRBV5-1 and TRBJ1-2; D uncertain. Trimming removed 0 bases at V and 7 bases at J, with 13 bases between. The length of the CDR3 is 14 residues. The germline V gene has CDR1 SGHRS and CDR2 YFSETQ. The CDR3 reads CASSLESGSTGYTF. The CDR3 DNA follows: TGCGCCAGCAGCTTGGAGTCGGGGTCTACTGGCTACACCTTC.

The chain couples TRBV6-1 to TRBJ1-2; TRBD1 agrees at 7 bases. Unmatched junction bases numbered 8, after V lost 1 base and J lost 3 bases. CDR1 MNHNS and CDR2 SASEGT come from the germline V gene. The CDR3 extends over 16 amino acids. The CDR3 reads CASSEEMTGKYYGYTF. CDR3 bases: TGTGCCAGCAGTGAAGAGATGACAGGGAAGTACTATGGCTACACCTTC.

As DNA, the CDR3 is TGTGCCAGCTCCGGGACAGACAATGAGCAGTTCTTC. As protein: CASSGTDNEQFF. This rearrangement joins TRBV7-3 to TRBJ2-1, with 7 nucleotides matching TRBD1. The germline V gene encodes CDR1 SGHTA and CDR2 FQGTGA. The CDR3 has 12 amino acids. Unmatched junction bases numbered 3, after V lost 8 bases and J lost 5 bases.